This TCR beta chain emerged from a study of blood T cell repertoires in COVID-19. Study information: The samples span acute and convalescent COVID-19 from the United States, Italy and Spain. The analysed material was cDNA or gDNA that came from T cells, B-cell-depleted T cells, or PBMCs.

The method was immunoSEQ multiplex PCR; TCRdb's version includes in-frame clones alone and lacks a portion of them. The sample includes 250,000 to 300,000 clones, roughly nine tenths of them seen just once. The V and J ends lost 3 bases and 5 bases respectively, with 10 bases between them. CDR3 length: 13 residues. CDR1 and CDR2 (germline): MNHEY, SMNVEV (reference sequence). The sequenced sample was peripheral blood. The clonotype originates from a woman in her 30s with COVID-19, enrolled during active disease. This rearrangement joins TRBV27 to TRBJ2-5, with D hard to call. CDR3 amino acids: CASSFPPGETQYF. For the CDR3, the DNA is TGTGCCAGCAGTTTCCCCCCCGGGGAGACCCAGTACTTC.